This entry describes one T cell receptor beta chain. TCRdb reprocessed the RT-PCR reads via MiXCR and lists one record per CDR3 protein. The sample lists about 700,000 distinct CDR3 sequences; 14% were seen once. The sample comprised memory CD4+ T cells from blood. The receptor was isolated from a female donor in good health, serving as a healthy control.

The DNA for the CDR3 is TGTGCCAGCAGCTTAGGCTCTAGATGGGAGCAGTACTTC. Encoded protein: CASSLGSRWEQYF. The V gene is TRBV11-2, the J gene TRBJ2-7; the D is unclear. Germline V CDR1 and CDR2: SGHAT, FQNNGV. Between the trimmed V and J ends, which lost 1 base and 7 bases, there was a span of 11 bases. This CDR3 has 13 residues. Full variable domain (outside the CDR3, taken from reference TRBV11-2 and TRBJ2-7): EAGVAQSPRYKIIEKRQSVAFWCNPISGHATLYWYQQILGQGPKLLIQFQNNGVVDDSQLPKDRFSAERLKGVDSTLKIQPAKLEDSAVYLCASSLGSRWEQYFGPGTRLTVT.